Detailed here is one T cell receptor (beta chain). Its specificity is unknown. Per the germline V gene, CDR1 is LNHDA and CDR2 is SQIVND (reference sequence). Trimming stripped 0 bases from V and 9 bases from J, with 12 bases between. This CDR3 has 14 residues. The data derive from a study of tumor-infiltrating lymphocytes in localized non-small cell lung cancer. Findings and limits, study-wide: TCRbeta sequencing showed higher T cell infiltration in tumors than uninvolved lung. Available tissue quantity limited TCR sequencing to a patient subset. IM1 and IM2 tumors showed no difference in T-cell fraction.

Here immunoSEQ multiplex PCR was the method, and the copy in TCRdb shows in-frame clones only, minus some. The sample has approximately 3,000 clones, around 40% seen once. Sequenced: uninvolved lung tissue not adjacent to the tumor. This chain uses TRBV19 with TRBJ2-1; D possibly corresponds to TRBD1 (5 bases). This TCR was recovered from a human donor with non-small cell lung cancer. CDR3 protein: CASSIEPGLGEQFF. CDR3 bases: TGTGCCAGTAGTATAGAACCAGGGTTGGGTGAGCAGTTCTTC.